This T cell receptor (beta chain) originates from a study of blood T cell repertoires in COVID-19 (dated by TCRdb to 2020 to 2022). Concerning the study at large: Samples from collaborators originated in the United States, Italy and Spain and spanned both the acute and convalescent phases of COVID-19. The prospective study material was composed of cDNA or gDNA derived from T cells, B-cell-depleted T cells, or PBMCs. Subjects who had been exposed to COVID-19, were actively infected with it, or had recovered from it provided the deeply sampled blood TCRbeta repertoires that made up the dataset. The repertoires were made available in a free public database intended to serve as a resource for research on the immune response to SARS-CoV-2. The samples were drawn from two sources: the first 160 participants of the ongoing ImmuneRACE study, and over 950 subjects contributed by 6 global collaborators. A de-identified subject ID, COVID-19 status, age in years and sex were almost always included in the sample metadata. HLA class I and class II types, where available, came from metadata supplied by the sample provider rather than from assay-based typing. The study at large found these results: Clinical and demographic metadata were provided uncurated, with the amount varying by source and participant.

One collaborating source in Seattle enrolled patients during active infection and followed them longitudinally through the course of disease. Each collaborating institution followed its own protocols to collect whole blood in K2EDTA tubes. For TCRbeta analysis, collaborators shipped samples in one of three forms: frozen whole blood, isolated PBMCs, or DNA extracted from either of those sample types. The immunoSEQ Assay, a bias-controlled multiplex PCR, was used to amplify TCRbeta CDR3 regions from genomic DNA. In the paper's pipeline: Nucleated cell counts per sample were estimated from amplification of reference gene primers within the assay. To quantify the absolute abundance of each unique TCRbeta CDR3 rearrangement, sequence reads were collapsed and filtered. For each sample, productive Simpson clonality was calculated as the square root of Simpson's diversity index across productive rearrangements. Here the immuneACCESS table is served through TCRdb, limited to in-frame sequences with V and J called. Missing clones are a known gap in these copies; in checked studies unresolved V genes cover under half, and the rest lacks a known reason. V and J calls and clone size follow that table, whereas D and trimming were derived from the DNA. A total of around 190,000 clones appear in this sample, roughly 84% of them only once. The biggest ten clones account for over 15% of the sample.

About this clone: Its recognized antigen is unknown. No per-base quality is available; no much larger clone lies one base away.

Material for sequencing was peripheral blood. The receptor was derived from a middle-aged man with COVID-19, enrolled during active disease.

In nucleotide form, the sequence is TGCGCCAGCAGCTGGACAGGGGTGAACACTGAAGCTTTCTTT. This is translated as CASSWTGVNTEAFF. Recombination linked TRBV5-1 to TRBJ1-1; TRBD1 agrees with 9 junctional bases. V has 3 bases trimmed and J has 0 bases trimmed; junction bases matching no gene number 0. CDR1 SGHRS and CDR2 YFSETQ are derived from the germline V gene. The CDR3 runs 14 residues from the cysteine to the phenylalanine. Solely the CDR3 DNA is kept, with 42 bases framed from the first base.